This TCR beta chain was sequenced during a study of shared clonotypes between healthy human individuals. Study-wide results and limits: Incompleteness in sorted-subset sequencing, despite large depth, was shown by rarefaction. Non-shared clonotypes displayed generation probabilities falling below those of clonotypes present in all four donors.

Concerning this clone itself: Its antigen is undetermined.

An even split of each subset's genomic DNA across several immunoSEQ plates was performed. Assay used: immunoSEQ multiplex PCR; TCRdb lists only in-frame clones, some missing. The table shows over 2 million clones, with 85% to 95% occurring only once. The length of the CDR3 is 14 residues. V dropped 3 bases and J dropped 3 bases, with 12 bases sitting between them. Germline CDR1 SGHVS, CDR2 FQNEAQ. This TCR was recovered from a man aged 18 to 30 in good health. Some clones in this sample may be carry-over from other donors' samples. The chain uses TRBV7-8 and TRBJ2-7, with unresolved D. The sample comprised naive CD4+ T cells from PBMCs. Subset here: CD45RA+ positively selected. CDR3 residues: CASSFWDRDYEQYF. The CDR3 coding sequence is TGTGCCAGCAGCTTCTGGGATAGGGACTACGAGCAGTACTTC. The full variable domain, its missing parts supplied by reference TRBV7-8 and TRBJ2-7, is GAGVSQSPRYKVAKRGQDVALRCDPISGHVSLFWYQQALGQGPEFLTYFQNEAQLDKSGLPSDRFFAERPEGSVSTLKIQRTQQEDSAVYLCASSFWDRDYEQYFGPGTRLTVT.